This T cell receptor (beta chain) was captured by sequencing in a study of T cells after yellow fever vaccination. Overall study context: SMART-Seq v4 Ultra Low Input prepared libraries from low-cell fractions. Study conclusions and caveats: Post-booster repertoires again held most primary-vaccination clones (roughly 95% CD4, just under 90% CD8). Secondary responses were weaker yet peaked faster, day 5 versus 15.

This clonotype was counted between two and nine times. Its cognate antigen is unknown. The TCR cDNA carried a universal primer site and UMIs from 5'RACE template switching. TCRdb re-analysed the 5' RACE reads in MiXCR, keeping a single row per CDR3 protein. The sample has hundreds of thousands of distinct CDR3 sequences, roughly 4.8% seen once. Germline V gene sequence: CDR1 DFQATT, CDR2 SNEGSKA (reference sequence). With 2 bases removed from V and 9 bases from J, the gap between germline ends came to 10 bases. The CDR3 runs to 11 residues. The material sequenced was CD4+ T cells sorted from PBMCs, taken on the day of the yellow fever booster vaccination. This TCR came from a young man who received the YFV17D yellow fever vaccine. The chain links TRBV20-1 to TRBJ2-5; D not resolved. CDR3 protein: CSARSSSAQYF. Here the CDR3 DNA reads TGCAGTGCTAGAAGCAGTTCGGCCCAGTACTTC.